This TCR beta chain appears in the sequencing data of a study of blood T cells in healthy people across ages. The CDR3 extends over 13 amino acids. From germline, CDR1 is DFQATT and CDR2 SNEGSKA (reference sequence). V lost 6 bases, J lost 8 bases, and 7 bases stayed unmatched. Those donating, healthy Caucasian individuals from Russia, were aged roughly 6 to 95. Each sample used at least 6 million PBMCs. Total RNA was extracted at no less than 5 micrograms per sample. Notes on the study in general: A roughly linear fall in TCR beta diversity per million T cells was seen with increasing age.

This clonotype was counted only a few times. The antigen remains unidentified. For the second PCR, which ran for roughly 7 to 11 cycles, a sample-barcoded 5' primer and a J-beta primer mix were used. A single record per CDR3 protein comes from TCRdb applying MiXCR to the 5' RACE reads. The data contain hundreds of thousands of distinct CDR3 sequences, about 40% of them singletons. Input material: blood. The V call is TRBV20-1, the J call TRBJ2-3; 11 bases match TRBD2. The source is a woman aged 55-69 years in good health. DNA for the CDR3: TGCAGTGCCACCGCGCTAGCGGGAGGTACGCAGTATTTT. Protein sequence: CSATALAGGTQYF.